Here is one T cell receptor beta chain with its context. Its binding antigen is unknown. One base away there is no much larger clone; base qualities are not given. The germline V gene yields SGHNT for CDR1 and YENEEA for CDR2. Inclusive of the bounding cysteine and phenylalanine, the CDR3 is 14 residues long. Only the CDR3 part of the read is kept: 42 bases, read in frame from the first base. The V and J ends are trimmed by 2 bases and 7 bases, leaving 14 bases between them. The sample belongs to a study of shared clonotypes between healthy human individuals (dated by TCRdb to about 2020). Background on the whole study: A couple of women and a few men aged 18 to 49 years were included in the cohort. To increase sequencing depth and limit assay-specific biases, different laboratories used diverse techniques to prepare libraries and sequence TCR repertoires. Per donor, leukapheresis produced somewhere between about 0.85 and 10 billion PBMCs. To estimate repertoire size and how much clonotype sharing occurs between individuals, the study deeply sequenced the blood TCR repertoires of five healthy adults. For each donor, CD4 naive and CD4 memory were each given three plates, CD8 naive was given two plates, and CD8 memory was given one plate.

TCR CDR3 regions were amplified from genomic DNA by multiplex PCR using the deep immunoSEQ assay. Extracted genomic DNA from each cell subset was spread evenly across all wells of several immunoSEQ 96-well plates, with each plate serving as a replicate. For sorted subsets, about 200 ng genomic DNA, equal to 30,000 to 35,000 T cell genomes, was loaded into each replicate PCR. Purified libraries were measured with a Qubit 3.0 fluorometer, size-checked on a Bioanalyzer 2100, and measured again with the KAPA Library Quantification kit. A separate single-read 150-cycle Illumina NextSeq 550 flow cell was used to sequence each immunoSEQ 96-well plate. The published analysis was carried out like this. The immunoSEQ output contained only junctional sequences without quality scores, so filtering could not match that applied to full-length reads. To assign V/J genes and CDR3, sequences were annotated using PyIR, a Python wrapper for IgBLAST v1.9, with IMGT germline references. Reads were filtered out if the reads had weak V/J assignments (E-value above 1e-6), no CDR3, stop codons, out-of-frame junctions, or ambiguous translated residues. A V3J clonotype was defined by an identical inferred V gene, J gene, and CDR3 amino acid sequence. To compute the percentage overlap between repertoires, the number of shared unique clonotypes was divided by the size of the smaller repertoire. Three approaches were used to assess repertoire richness: RTK rarefaction, the Chao1 estimator, and Recon v2.1 estimates of unobserved clonotypes. Generation probabilities were computed with OLGA for all TCRbeta clonotypes obtained by the gDNA method from four donors. TCRdb re-hosts the immuneACCESS table, in-frame sequences only. Its copies lack some clones; in the studies checked, an unresolved V gene accounts for under half of them, and the cause for the rest is not known. V, J and clone size are taken as reported in that table, and D and trimming were inferred from the DNA itself. Here the sample has about 110,000 clones; more than 65% occur a single time. About 25% of the sample is taken by the ten largest.

General findings and caveats noted by the study authors: Even with the large sequencing depth, rarefaction of the sorted-subset datasets indicated that sequencing was incomplete. Naive subsets generally had larger estimated clonotype richness than memory subsets did. The small number of donors limited the genetic and exposure-history diversity represented. When a handful of donors were compared, the shared fraction of clonotypes was approximately 5% for naive CD4, more than 3% for naive CD8, 2.3% for memory CD4, and 0.35% to 0.4% for memory CD8. Sampling was restricted to blood, and TCR repertoires in tissues likely differ from the TCR repertoires found in blood. Compared with non-shared clonotypes, clonotypes shared by all four sorted-subset donors had higher generation probabilities. Pairwise subsampling indicated that sequencing depth was expected to affect the degree of clonotype sharing among donors.

The donors were healthy, HIV-negative adults with no recently reported acute infections or vaccinations. Only Caucasian adults living in Nashville, Tennessee, USA were represented among the donors. CD8 memory samples combined magnetically selected CD45RO+ cells with CCR7-negative CD45RA+ effector memory (TemRA) cells. After blood collection by leukapheresis, PBMCs were isolated using Ficoll-Histopaque density gradient centrifugation and then cryopreserved in the vapor phase of liquid nitrogen. Purity and quantity of every magnetically sorted T cell population were checked by analytical flow cytometry. Each sorted fraction had its genomic DNA isolated and then quantified by UV absorbance on a Nanodrop 2000c.

This TCR derives from a woman aged 25 to 39 in good health. The rearranged segments are TRBV11-3 and TRBJ1-1; TRBD1 is perhaps the D gene, given 6 matching bases. The sample comprised memory CD8+ T cells sorted from blood. The cell subset or site label of this sample denotes: CD45RO+ cells pooled with CCR7-negative TemRA cells. The nucleotide sequence reads TGTGCCAGCAGCTTACTCAGGGGAACACATGAAGCTTTCTTT. Protein translation: CASSLLRGTHEAFF. The CDR3, completed at both ends by the reference TRBV11-3 and TRBJ1-1 genes, gives the full variable domain EAGVVQSPRYKIIEKKQPVAFWCNPISGHNTLYWYLQNLGQGPELLIRYENEEAVDDSQLPKDRFSAERLKGVDSTLKIQPAELGDSAVYLCASSLLRGTHEAFFGQGTRLTVV.